This T cell receptor beta chain was identified in a study of blood T cell repertoires in COVID-19. Study summary: Sites across the United States, Italy and Spain contributed samples from acute and convalescent COVID-19. In each case, the material was cDNA or gDNA derived from T cells, B-cell-depleted T cells, or PBMCs.

The CDR3 has 16 amino acids. Per the germline V gene, CDR1 is LNHDA and CDR2 is SQIVND (reference sequence). Trimming removed 6 bases from V and 2 bases from J; junction bases left unmatched: 8. In the source study's methods: Amplification of reference gene primers provided the estimated nucleated cell counts. Data came from immunoSEQ multiplex PCR; TCRdb stores just in-frame clones and leaves some out. D and trimming come from the DNA, and the V and J calls and clone size come from that table. The table shows over 90,000 clones, with 80% to 95% occurring only once. The chain carries TRBV19 and TRBJ2-2; 8 positions agree with TRBD2. The specimen sequenced was peripheral blood. The source of this sequence is a young man with acute or convalescent COVID-19. This CDR3 is CASRDAGGLNTGELFF. The DNA for the CDR3 is TGTGCCAGTAGGGACGCGGGGGGCCTTAACACCGGGGAGCTGTTTTTT.